This TCR beta chain was documented in a study of T cells in Graves' hyperthyroidism and ophthalmopathy. Overall study findings and caveats: Expanded thyroid clonotypes (above 0.001) were mostly also found in blood.

Exclusions: uncontrolled infection, other autoimmune disease, pregnancy, lactation. Each diagnosis drew on symptoms, thyroxine, TRAb, thyroid ultrasound and orbital computed tomography findings. Germline V CDR1 and CDR2: MNHGY, SAAAGT. With 4 bases removed from V and 7 bases from J, the gap between germline ends came to 14 bases. This CDR3 spans 13 amino acids. There were TCR beta CDR3 regions amplified from RNA transcripts. First-round RT-PCR with HTBI primers amplified the TCR CDR3 region. TCRdb reanalysed the multiplex PCR reads using MiXCR and keeps one entry per CDR3 protein. The table has nearly 750,000 distinct CDR3 sequences, roughly a third seen once. Regarding this clonotype: Its antigen remains unknown.

The chain couples TRBV6-8 to TRBJ2-7, with a weak D call TRBD1 (6 bases). The clonotype comes from a woman aged 40 to 50 with Graves' hyperthyroidism. The sequenced sample was blood. DNA for the CDR3: TGTGCCAGCAGTTTTAATAGGGGGAGAGAGCAGTACTTC. This codes for CASSFNRGREQYF.